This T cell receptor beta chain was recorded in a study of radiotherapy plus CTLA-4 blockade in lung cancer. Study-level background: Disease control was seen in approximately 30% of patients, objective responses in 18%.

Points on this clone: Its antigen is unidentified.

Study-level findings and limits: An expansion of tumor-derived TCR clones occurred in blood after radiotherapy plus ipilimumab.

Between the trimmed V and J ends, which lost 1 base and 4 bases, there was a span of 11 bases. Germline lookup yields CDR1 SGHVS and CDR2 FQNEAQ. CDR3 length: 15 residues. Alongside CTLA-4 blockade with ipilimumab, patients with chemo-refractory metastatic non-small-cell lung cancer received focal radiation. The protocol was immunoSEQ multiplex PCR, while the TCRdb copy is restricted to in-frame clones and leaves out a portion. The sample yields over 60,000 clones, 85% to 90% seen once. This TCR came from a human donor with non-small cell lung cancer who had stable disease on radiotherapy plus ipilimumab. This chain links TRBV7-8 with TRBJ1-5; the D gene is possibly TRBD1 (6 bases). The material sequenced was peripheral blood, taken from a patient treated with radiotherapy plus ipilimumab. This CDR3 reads CASSLEQGSNQPQHF. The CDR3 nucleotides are TGTGCCAGCAGCTTAGAACAGGGATCTAATCAGCCCCAGCATTTT.